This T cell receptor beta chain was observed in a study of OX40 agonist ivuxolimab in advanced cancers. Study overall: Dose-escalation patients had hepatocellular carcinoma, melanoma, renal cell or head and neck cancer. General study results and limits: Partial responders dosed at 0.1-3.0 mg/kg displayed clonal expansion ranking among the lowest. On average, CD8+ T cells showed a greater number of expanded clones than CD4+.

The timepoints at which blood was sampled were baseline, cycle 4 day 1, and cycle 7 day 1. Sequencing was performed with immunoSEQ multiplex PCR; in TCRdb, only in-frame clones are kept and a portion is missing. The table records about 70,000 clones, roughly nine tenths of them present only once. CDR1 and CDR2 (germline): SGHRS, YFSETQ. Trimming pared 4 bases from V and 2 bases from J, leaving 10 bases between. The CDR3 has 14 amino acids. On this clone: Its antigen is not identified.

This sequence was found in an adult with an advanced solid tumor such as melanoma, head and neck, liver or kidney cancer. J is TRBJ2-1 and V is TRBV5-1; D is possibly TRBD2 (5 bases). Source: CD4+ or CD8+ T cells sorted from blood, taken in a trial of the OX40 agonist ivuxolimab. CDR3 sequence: CASSEGDPYNEQFF. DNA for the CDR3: TGCGCCAGCAGCGAGGGCGACCCCTACAATGAGCAGTTCTTC.